This T cell receptor beta chain was profiled in a study of control samples from healthy donors and cancer patients. Assay used: immunoSEQ multiplex PCR; TCRdb lists only in-frame clones, some missing. The table records some 130,000 clones, just under 95% of them present only once. The CDR3 contains 13 residues. CDR1 and CDR2 (germline): GTSNPN, SVGIG (reference sequence). V was pared by 3 bases and J by 4 bases, with 9 bases between. The TCR comes from a man younger than 40 in good health. Sequencing was carried out using blood. The chain combines TRBV30 with TRBJ2-2; D uncertain. The CDR3: CAWRWQLTGELFF. The CDR3, as DNA: TGTGCCTGGAGGTGGCAGCTCACCGGGGAGCTGTTTTTT.